The rows below give T cell receptor beta chains drawn from one sample of a study of blood T cell repertoires in COVID-19. Profiled with immunoSEQ multiplex PCR; TCRdb holds only in-frame clones, not every one. The repertoire holds 85,000 to 110,000 clones, with roughly 87% as singletons. Sequences were obtained from peripheral blood. The source is a man aged 45-65 years in a cohort sampled during active COVID-19. Each CDR3 is given with its conserved first and last residue. The D gene is left open where the match is weak. Clone size appears in some rows only: once, few, many, or a class for an expanded clone.

V	D	J	size	CDR3	DNA
TRBV19	-	TRBJ1-5	few	CASRGQGSQPQHF	TGTGCCAGTAGGGGGCAGGGCAGTCAGCCCCAGCATTTT
TRBV19	-	TRBJ1-2	-	CASSIGGSGYTF	TGTGCCAGTAGTATCGGGGGTTCTGGCTACACCTTC
TRBV10-3	TRBD1	TRBJ2-2	-	CAIKGQGDTGELFF	TGTGCCATCAAGGGACAGGGTGACACCGGGGAGCTGTTTTTT
TRBV5-1	TRBD1	TRBJ2-5	-	CASSPGTVGGTQYF	TGCGCCAGCAGCCCTGGGACAGTCGGTGGGACCCAGTACTTC
TRBV3-1/TRBV3-2	-	TRBJ2-2	-	CASSQAGVGELFF	TGTGCCAGCAGTCAAGCAGGGGTCGGGGAGCTGTTTTTT
TRBV5-4	-	TRBJ1-2	-	CASSTLTVNYGYTF	TGTGCCAGCAGCACATTGACAGTAAACTATGGCTACACCTTC
TRBV7-7	TRBD2	TRBJ2-5	-	CASSRRLAGGLNQETQYF	TGTGCTAGCAGCCGTCGACTAGCGGGGGGCCTAAACCAAGAGACCCAGTACTTC
TRBV4-2	TRBD2	TRBJ2-1	once	CASSQDLAGGYEQFF	TGTGCCAGCAGCCAAGACCTAGCGGGGGGCTATGAGCAGTTCTTC
TRBV6-5	-	TRBJ1-5	-	CASMGGVHQPQHF	TGTGCCAGCATGGGGGGAGTCCATCAGCCCCAGCATTTT
TRBV14	-	TRBJ1-1	once	CASSQGTFNTEAFF	TGTGCCAGCAGCCAAGGTACATTTAACACTGAAGCTTTCTTT
TRBV7-9	-	TRBJ1-2	few	CASSLPLRKRANYGYTF	TGTGCCAGCAGCTTACCCTTAAGAAAGAGAGCTAACTATGGCTACACCTTC
TRBV9	TRBD1	TRBJ1-6	-	CASSAGTGDSPLHF	TGTGCCAGCAGCGCGGGGACAGGCGATTCACCCCTCCACTTT
TRBV7-5	-	TRBJ1-4	-	CARSVGGANEKLFF	TGTGCCAGAAGCGTAGGGGGGGCTAATGAAAAACTGTTTTTT
TRBV9	TRBD2	TRBJ2-2	-	CASSGSPLAGSGELFF	TGTGCCAGCAGCGGCAGCCCACTAGCGGGGTCCGGGGAGCTGTTTTTT
TRBV19	-	TRBJ1-2	-	CASKAFGGGYTF	TGTGCCAGCAAAGCCTTTGGGGGGGGCTACACCTTC
TRBV7-8	-	TRBJ1-6	-	CASSFTDTPWKSPLHF	TGTGCCAGCAGCTTCACTGACACCCCCTGGAAATCACCCCTCCACTTT
TRBV11-2	-	TRBJ1-5	-	CASSSWGDSNQPQHF	TGTGCCAGCAGCTCGTGGGGGGATAGCAATCAGCCCCAGCATTTT
TRBV9	TRBD1	TRBJ1-1	-	CASSLTGQGNTEAFF	TGTGCCAGCAGCCTCACGGGACAGGGGAACACTGAAGCTTTCTTT
TRBV9	TRBD2	TRBJ2-1	-	CASSVQGLAGNEQFF	TGTGCCAGCAGCGTACAGGGACTAGCGGGTAATGAGCAGTTCTTC
TRBV12-3/TRBV12-4	-	TRBJ2-5	-	CASSFEARGTQYF	TGTGCCAGCAGTTTTGAGGCCCGGGGGACCCAGTACTTC
TRBV19	-	TRBJ1-2	few	CASSIDHRTAPGGYTF	TGTGCCAGTAGTATAGACCACCGGACAGCCCCTGGTGGCTACACCTTC
TRBV23-1	TRBD1	TRBJ1-5	-	CASSQEPDRGNQPQHF	TGCGCCAGCAGTCAGGAACCGGACAGGGGAAATCAGCCCCAGCATTTT
TRBV19	TRBD1	TRBJ2-4	-	CASSYGQGSKNIQYF	TGTGCCAGTAGTTACGGACAGGGGTCCAAAAACATTCAGTACTTC
TRBV9	-	TRBJ2-5	-	CASSVAGGHEETQYF	TGTGCCAGCAGCGTAGCCGGGGGGCACGAAGAGACCCAGTACTTC
TRBV28	-	TRBJ1-1	-	CASRVGRQDTEAFF	TGTGCCAGCAGGGTGGGTCGGCAGGACACTGAAGCTTTCTTT
TRBV6-5	-	TRBJ1-6	-	CASSLGGRGNSPLHF	TGTGCCAGCAGTCTCGGAGGGCGAGGTAATTCACCCCTCCACTTT
TRBV6-5	TRBD1	TRBJ2-5	-	CASSDNRGYQETQYF	TGTGCCAGCAGCGATAACAGGGGGTATCAAGAGACCCAGTACTTC
TRBV6-2/TRBV6-3	TRBD1	TRBJ1-6	-	CASSRDRIYNSPLHF	TGTGCCAGCAGCCGGGACAGAATTTATAATTCACCCCTCCACTTT
TRBV28	-	TRBJ2-4	once	CASSRYLGSGHTGLVAKNIQYF	TGTGCCAGCAGTCGATATCTTGGATCGGGACATACAGGGCTTGTAGCCAAAAACATTCAGTACTTC
TRBV3-1/TRBV3-2	-	TRBJ1-2	-	CASSPLPAGSPFNYGYTF	TGTGCCAGCAGCCCGCTTCCCGCAGGGTCCCCCTTTAACTATGGCTACACCTTC
TRBV19	-	TRBJ2-6	-	CASSIHGANVLTF	TGTGCCAGTAGTATCCATGGGGCCAACGTCCTGACTTTC
TRBV29-1	TRBD1	TRBJ2-1	-	CSVYRGVEQFF	TGCAGCGTTTACAGGGGGGTGGAGCAGTTCTTC
TRBV6-5	-	TRBJ1-1	-	CASRHGGGTEAFF	TGTGCCAGCAGGCATGGGGGGGGCACTGAAGCTTTCTTT
TRBV6-4	TRBD1	TRBJ2-3	-	CASSEGGRSTDTQYF	TGTGCCAGCAGTGAAGGGGGCAGAAGCACAGATACGCAGTATTTT
TRBV9	-	TRBJ1-1	-	CASSVVFRDSRDTEAFF	TGTGCCAGCAGCGTAGTCTTCAGGGACTCCCGGGACACTGAAGCTTTCTTT
TRBV9	TRBD2	TRBJ2-5	-	CASSGTSGGVETQYF	TGTGCCAGCAGCGGGACTAGCGGGGGGGTTGAGACCCAGTACTTC
TRBV5-4	-	TRBJ2-3	-	CASSQLGVLVNTDTQYF	TGTGCCAGCAGCCAGTTAGGGGTGTTGGTTAACACAGATACGCAGTATTTT
TRBV7-2	TRBD2	TRBJ2-3	-	CASSLPGGGARTDTQYF	TGTGCCAGCAGCTTACCCGGCGGGGGGGCCCGCACAGATACGCAGTATTTT
TRBV7-6	TRBD2	TRBJ2-2	-	CASSIIAGGPVGELFF	TGTGCCAGCAGCATCATAGCGGGGGGGCCGGTCGGGGAGCTGTTTTTT
TRBV19	-	TRBJ1-4	-	CASSIGGVSNEKLFF	TGTGCCAGTAGTATTGGAGGGGTTTCTAATGAAAAACTGTTTTTT
TRBV2	-	TRBJ2-7	-	CASSELPQGLGNSYEQYF	TGTGCCAGCAGTGAATTACCCCAGGGGTTGGGGAACTCCTACGAGCAGTACTTC
TRBV6-5	TRBD2	TRBJ2-3	-	CASRPAGIRADTQYF	TGTGCCAGCAGGCCAGCGGGAATCCGGGCAGATACGCAGTATTTT
TRBV10-3	-	TRBJ1-3	-	CAISESATGNTIYF	TGTGCCATCAGTGAGTCGGCAACCGGAAACACCATATATTTT
TRBV4-2	TRBD1	TRBJ2-3	-	CASSQGQGAQGRDTQYF	TGTGCCAGCAGCCAAGGGCAGGGCGCACAGGGGAGAGATACGCAGTATTTT
TRBV18	TRBD1	TRBJ1-3	-	CASSPNRGTGNTIYF	TGTGCCAGCTCACCCAACAGGGGGACTGGAAACACCATATATTTT
TRBV9	-	TRBJ1-1	-	CASSFRDTEAFF	TGTGCCAGCAGCTTCCGGGACACTGAAGCTTTCTTT
TRBV6-5	TRBD2	TRBJ2-1	-	CASLGLAGYNEQFF	TGTGCCAGCTTGGGACTAGCGGGGTACAATGAGCAGTTCTTC
TRBV9	TRBD2	TRBJ2-3	-	CASSSQGAGGPLQYF	TGTGCCAGCAGCTCCCAGGGAGCGGGGGGGCCATTGCAGTATTTT
TRBV4-2	-	TRBJ2-2	-	CASSPRQGMNTGELFF	TGTGCCAGCAGCCCGCGCCAGGGAATGAACACCGGGGAGCTGTTTTTT
TRBV5-4	-	TRBJ1-1	-	CASSFRETEAFF	TGTGCCAGCAGCTTCCGGGAGACCGAAGCTTTCTTT
TRBV5-1	TRBD1	TRBJ1-1	once	CASGNGDRNTEAFF	TGCGCCAGCGGAAACGGGGACAGGAACACTGAAGCTTTCTTT
TRBV6-6	-	TRBJ1-6	-	CASSGSYNSPLHF	TGTGCCAGCAGCGGCTCCTATAATTCACCCCTCCACTTT